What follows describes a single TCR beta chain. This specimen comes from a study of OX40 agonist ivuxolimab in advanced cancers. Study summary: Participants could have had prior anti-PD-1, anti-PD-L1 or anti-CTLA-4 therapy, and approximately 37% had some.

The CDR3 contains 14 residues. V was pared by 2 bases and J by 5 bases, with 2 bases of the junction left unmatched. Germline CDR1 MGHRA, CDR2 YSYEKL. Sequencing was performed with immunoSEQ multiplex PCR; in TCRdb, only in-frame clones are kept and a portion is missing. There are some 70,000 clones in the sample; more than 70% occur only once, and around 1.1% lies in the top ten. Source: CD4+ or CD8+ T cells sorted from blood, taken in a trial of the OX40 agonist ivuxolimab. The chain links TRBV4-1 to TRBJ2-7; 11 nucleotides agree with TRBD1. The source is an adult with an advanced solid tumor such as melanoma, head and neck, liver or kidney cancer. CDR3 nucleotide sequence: TGCGCCAGCAGCCAAAGGACAGGGGGCGACGAGCAGTACTTC. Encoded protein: CASSQRTGGDEQYF.